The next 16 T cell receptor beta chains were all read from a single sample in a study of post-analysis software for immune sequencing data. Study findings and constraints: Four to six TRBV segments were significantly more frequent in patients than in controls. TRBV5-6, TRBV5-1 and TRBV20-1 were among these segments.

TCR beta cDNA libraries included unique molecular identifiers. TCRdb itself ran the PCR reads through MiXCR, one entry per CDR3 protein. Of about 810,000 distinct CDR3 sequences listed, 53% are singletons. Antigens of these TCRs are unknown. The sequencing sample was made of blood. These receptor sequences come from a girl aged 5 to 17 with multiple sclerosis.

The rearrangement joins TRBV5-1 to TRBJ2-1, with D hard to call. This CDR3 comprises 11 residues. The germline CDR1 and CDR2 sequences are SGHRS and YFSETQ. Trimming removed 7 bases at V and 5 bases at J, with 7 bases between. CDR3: CASHIDNEQFF. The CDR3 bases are TGCGCCAGCCATATAGACAATGAGCAGTTCTTC.

In nucleotides, the CDR3 is TGCAGCGCGGGGGACCTAGTCTATGGCTACACCTTC. Its protein product is CSAGDLVYGYTF. The gene calls are TRBV29-1 and TRBJ1-2, with D possibly matching TRBD1 (5 bases). The length of the CDR3 is 12 residues. Deletions cut 7 bases from V and 4 bases from J, with 13 bases between. Germline loops: CDR1 SQVTM, CDR2 ANQGSEA. Full variable domain (remainder filled in from reference TRBV29-1 and TRBJ1-2): SAVISQKPSRDICQRGTSLTIQCQVDSQVTMMFWYRQQPGQSLTLIATANQGSEATYESGFVIDKFPISRPNLTFSTLTVSNMSPEDSSIYLCSAGDLVYGYTFGSGTRLTVV.

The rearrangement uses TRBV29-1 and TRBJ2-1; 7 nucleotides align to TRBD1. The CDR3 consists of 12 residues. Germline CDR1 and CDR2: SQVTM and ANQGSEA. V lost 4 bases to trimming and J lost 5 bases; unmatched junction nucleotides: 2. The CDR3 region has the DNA TGCAGCGTTGCACAGGGGAACAATGAGCAGTTCTTC. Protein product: CSVAQGNNEQFF.

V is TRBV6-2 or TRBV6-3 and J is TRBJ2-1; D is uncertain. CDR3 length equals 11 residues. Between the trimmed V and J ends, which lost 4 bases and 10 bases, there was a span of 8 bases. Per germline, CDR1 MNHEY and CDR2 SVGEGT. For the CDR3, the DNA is TGTGCCAGCAGTTCGAGAATCGAGCAGTTCTTC. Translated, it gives CASSSRIEQFF.

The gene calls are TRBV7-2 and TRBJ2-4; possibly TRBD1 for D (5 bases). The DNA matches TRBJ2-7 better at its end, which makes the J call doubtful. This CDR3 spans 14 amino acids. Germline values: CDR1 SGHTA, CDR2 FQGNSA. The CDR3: CASSLVSQGHEQYF. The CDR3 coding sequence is TGTGCCAGCAGCTTAGTATCCCAGGGCCACGAGCAGTACTTC.

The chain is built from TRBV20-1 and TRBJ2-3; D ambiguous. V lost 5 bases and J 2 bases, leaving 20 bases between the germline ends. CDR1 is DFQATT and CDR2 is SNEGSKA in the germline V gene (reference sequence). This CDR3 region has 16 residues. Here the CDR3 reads CSAGSPDRIITDTQYF. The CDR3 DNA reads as TGCAGTGCTGGCTCCCCGGACCGCATCATCACAGATACGCAGTATTTT.

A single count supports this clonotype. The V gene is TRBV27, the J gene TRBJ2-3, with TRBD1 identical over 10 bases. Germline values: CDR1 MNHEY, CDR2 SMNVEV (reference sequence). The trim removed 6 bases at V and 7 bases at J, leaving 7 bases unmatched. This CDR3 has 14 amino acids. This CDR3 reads CASRPGQGRYTQYF. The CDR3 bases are TGTGCCAGCAGACCGGGACAGGGGCGGTATACGCAGTATTTT.

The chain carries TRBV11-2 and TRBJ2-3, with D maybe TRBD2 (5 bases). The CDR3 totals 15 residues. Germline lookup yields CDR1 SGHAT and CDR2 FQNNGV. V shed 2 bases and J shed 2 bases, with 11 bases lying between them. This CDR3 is CASSLMRVHTDTQYF. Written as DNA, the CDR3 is TGTGCCAGCAGCTTAATGCGGGTTCACACAGATACGCAGTATTTT.

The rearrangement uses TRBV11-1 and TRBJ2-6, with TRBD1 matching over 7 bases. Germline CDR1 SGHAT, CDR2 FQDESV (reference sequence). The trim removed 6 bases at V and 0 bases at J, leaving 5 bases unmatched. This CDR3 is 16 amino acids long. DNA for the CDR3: TGTGCCAGCAGGGGACAGTGGAACTCTGGGGCCAACGTCCTGACTTTC. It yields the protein CASRGQWNSGANVLTF. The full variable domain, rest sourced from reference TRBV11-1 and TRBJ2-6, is EAEVAQSPRYKITEKSQAVAFWCDPISGHATLYWYRQILGQGPELLVQFQDESVVDDSQLPKDRFSAERLKGVDSTLKIQPAELGDSAMYLCASRGQWNSGANVLTFGAGSRLTVL.

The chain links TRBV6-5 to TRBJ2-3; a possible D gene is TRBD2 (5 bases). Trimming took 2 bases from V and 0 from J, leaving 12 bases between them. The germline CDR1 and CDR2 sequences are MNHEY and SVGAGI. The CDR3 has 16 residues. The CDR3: CASSYRRGVSTDTQYF. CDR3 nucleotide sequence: TGTGCCAGCAGTTACAGACGGGGAGTCAGCACAGATACGCAGTATTTT.

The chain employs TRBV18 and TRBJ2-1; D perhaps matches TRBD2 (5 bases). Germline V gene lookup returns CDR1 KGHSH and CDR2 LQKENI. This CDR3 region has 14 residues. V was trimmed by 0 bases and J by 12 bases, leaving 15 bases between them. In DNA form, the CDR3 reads TGTGCCAGCTCACCACCGGGTCTTCGGGATGGGCAGTTCTTC. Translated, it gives CASSPPGLRDGQFF.

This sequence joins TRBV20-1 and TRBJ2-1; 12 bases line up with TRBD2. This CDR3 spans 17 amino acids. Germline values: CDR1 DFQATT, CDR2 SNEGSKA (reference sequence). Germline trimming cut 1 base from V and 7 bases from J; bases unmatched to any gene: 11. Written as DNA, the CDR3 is TGCAGTGCTAGAGCACTAGCGGGAGGCTCCGGGGGGAATGAGCAGTTCTTC. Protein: CSARALAGGSGGNEQFF.

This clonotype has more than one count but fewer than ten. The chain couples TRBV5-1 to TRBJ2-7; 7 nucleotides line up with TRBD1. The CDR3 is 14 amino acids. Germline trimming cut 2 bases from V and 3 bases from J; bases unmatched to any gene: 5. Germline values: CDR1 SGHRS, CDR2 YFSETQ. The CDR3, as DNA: TGCGCCAGCAGCTTCGGACAGGAGGTCTACGAGCAGTACTTC. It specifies CASSFGQEVYEQYF.

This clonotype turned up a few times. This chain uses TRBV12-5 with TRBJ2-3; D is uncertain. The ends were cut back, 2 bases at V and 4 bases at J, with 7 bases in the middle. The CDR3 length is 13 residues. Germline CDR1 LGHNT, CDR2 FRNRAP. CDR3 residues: CASGLRVADTQYF. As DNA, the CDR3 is TGTGCTAGTGGTTTGAGGGTTGCAGATACGCAGTATTTT.

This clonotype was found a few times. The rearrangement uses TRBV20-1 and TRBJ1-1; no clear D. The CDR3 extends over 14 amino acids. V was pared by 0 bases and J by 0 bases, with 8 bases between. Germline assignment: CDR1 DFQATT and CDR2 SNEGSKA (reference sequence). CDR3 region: CSAREGFLNTEAFF. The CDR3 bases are TGCAGTGCTAGAGAAGGGTTTCTGAACACTGAAGCTTTCTTT.

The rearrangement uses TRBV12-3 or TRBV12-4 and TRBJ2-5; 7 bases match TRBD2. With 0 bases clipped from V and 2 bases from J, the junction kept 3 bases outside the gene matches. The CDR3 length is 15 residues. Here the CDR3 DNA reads TGTGCCAGCAGTTTAGCGGGACTATCACAAGAGACCCAGTACTTC. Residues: CASSLAGLSQETQYF.